Here is one T cell receptor beta chain with its context. The sample is drawn from a study of shared clonotypes between healthy human individuals. The ends lost 4 bases at V and 2 bases at J; junction bases unmatched: 10. Germline CDR1 is SGHNT and CDR2 is YYREEE (reference sequence). The CDR3 extends over 16 amino acids. Clones were read by immunoSEQ multiplex PCR, and TCRdb kept only the in-frame ones, dropping some. The sample carries about 2,500,000 clones, more than 90% recorded once. Sequencing was carried out using naive CD4+ T cells sorted from blood. As for subset: CD45RA+ positively selected. The TCR comes from a man aged 18 to 35 in good health. The chain uses TRBV5-4 and TRBJ2-5, with TRBD1 matching over 8 bases. As DNA, the CDR3 is TGTGCCAGCAGCCAGGGAGGAGACAGGGGACAAGAGACCCAGTACTTC. Translation gives CASSQGGDRGQETQYF.